This TCR beta chain comes out of a study of PD-L1 blockade in urothelial cancer. As for the study in general: Earlier, patients had received 0 to 3 chemotherapy regimens. Overall study results and limits: Pretreatment clonality of the blood TCR repertoire below the median was predictive of superior survival.

This CDR3 is 12 amino acids long. Germline loops: CDR1 MNHNY, CDR2 SVGAGI (reference sequence). The V and J ends lost 0 bases and 3 bases respectively, with 3 bases between them. Indicated time point: peripheral blood 6 weeks after treatment start. Patients' urothelial carcinoma was locally advanced or metastatic. Profiling relied on immunoSEQ multiplex PCR, and the TCRdb table lists in-frame clones only, not all of them. In the table there are roughly 100,000 clones, 75% to 90% of which are singletons. Points on this clone: Its antigen is currently unknown.

Sample: PBMCs, taken around atezolizumab (anti-PD-L1) treatment. The J gene is TRBJ2-7, the V gene TRBV6-6; D is undetermined. This receptor was obtained from a man in his 70s with urothelial cancer. The CDR3 DNA sequence: TGTGCCAGCAGTTACTCGTACTACGAGCAGTACTTC. Protein product: CASSYSYYEQYF.